These 6 T cell receptor beta chains were sequenced from one sample in a study of blood T cell repertoires in COVID-19. Generated by immunoSEQ multiplex PCR, the TCRdb table keeps only in-frame clones and is missing some. The table shows about 180,000 clones, with approximately 87% occurring only once. Specimen: peripheral blood. The receptors were gathered from a man between 65 and 85 years old with active or convalescent COVID-19.

The CDR3 loop reads CASSLVFHRGNYGYTF. The CDR3 DNA is TGTGCCAGCAGCTTAGTGTTTCACAGGGGGAACTATGGCTACACCTTC. The chain has TRBV7-2 and TRBJ1-2; 8 bases are a match to TRBD1. Trimming removed 1 base from V and 2 bases from J; junction bases left unmatched: 6. Germline V gene data show CDR1 as SGHTA and CDR2 as FQGNSA. There are 16 residues in the CDR3.

The chain recombines TRBV19 with TRBJ2-3; TRBD2 might be the D (5 bases). The germline CDR1 and CDR2 sequences are LNHDA and SQIVND (reference sequence). V was trimmed by 0 bases and J by 6 bases, leaving 22 bases between them. The CDR3 covers 18 residues. The CDR3 nucleotides read TGTGCCAGTAGTATAGATCTTTGGCGGAGGAAGCCGTCGGATACGCAGTATTTT. Translation gives CASSIDLWRRKPSDTQYF. The full variable domain, rest sourced from reference TRBV19 and TRBJ2-3, is DGGITQSPKYLFRKEGQNVTLSCEQNLNHDAMYWYRQDPGQGLRLIYYSQIVNDFQKGDIAEGYSVSREKKESFPLTVTSAQKNPTAFYLCASSIDLWRRKPSDTQYFGPGTRLTVL.

The V call is TRBV11-2, the J call TRBJ2-1, with 10 positions matching TRBD2. This CDR3 has 16 amino acids. V lost 5 bases and J lost 2; bases outside the gene matches: 6. CDR1 is SGHAT, CDR2 FQNNGV, per germline. The CDR3 sequence is CASSRTSGTTYNEQFF. CDR3 in DNA: TGTGCCAGCAGCCGGACTAGCGGAACGACCTACAATGAGCAGTTCTTC. The full variable domain, with the rest looked up from reference TRBV11-2 and TRBJ2-1, is EAGVAQSPRYKIIEKRQSVAFWCNPISGHATLYWYQQILGQGPKLLIQFQNNGVVDDSQLPKDRFSAERLKGVDSTLKIQPAKLEDSAVYLCASSRTSGTTYNEQFFGPGTRLTVL.

A few counts support this clone. The chain has TRBV7-9 and TRBJ2-7; 9 nucleotides match TRBD1. Trimming at V came to 5 bases and at J to 0 bases, leaving 5 bases not matched to a gene. CDR1 is SEHNR, CDR2 FQNEAQ, per germline (reference sequence). The CDR3 covers 15 residues. Here the CDR3 reads CASSRTGDFSYEQYF. CDR3 DNA: TGTGCCAGCAGCCGGACAGGGGATTTCTCCTACGAGCAGTACTTC.

This chain connects TRBV18 to TRBJ1-1, with TRBD1 as a possible D gene (5 bases). The germline V and J ends were trimmed by 1 base and 6 bases, with 9 bases remaining between them. The CDR3 runs to 13 residues. Germline CDR1 reads KGHSH; CDR2 reads LQKENI. The CDR3 loop is CASSPRDYAEAFF. CDR3 nucleotide sequence: TGTGCCAGCTCACCACGGGACTACGCTGAAGCTTTCTTT.

Here the CDR3 reads CASSRDRISGNTIYF. The CDR3 DNA sequence: TGTGCCAGCAGTCGGGACAGAATCTCTGGAAACACCATATATTTT. This rearrangement joins TRBV11-2 to TRBJ1-3, with 7 bases fitting TRBD1. From germline, CDR1 is SGHAT and CDR2 FQNNGV. The CDR3 is 15 amino acids. After removal of 6 bases from V and 0 bases from J, the junction contained 5 bases not matched to a gene.